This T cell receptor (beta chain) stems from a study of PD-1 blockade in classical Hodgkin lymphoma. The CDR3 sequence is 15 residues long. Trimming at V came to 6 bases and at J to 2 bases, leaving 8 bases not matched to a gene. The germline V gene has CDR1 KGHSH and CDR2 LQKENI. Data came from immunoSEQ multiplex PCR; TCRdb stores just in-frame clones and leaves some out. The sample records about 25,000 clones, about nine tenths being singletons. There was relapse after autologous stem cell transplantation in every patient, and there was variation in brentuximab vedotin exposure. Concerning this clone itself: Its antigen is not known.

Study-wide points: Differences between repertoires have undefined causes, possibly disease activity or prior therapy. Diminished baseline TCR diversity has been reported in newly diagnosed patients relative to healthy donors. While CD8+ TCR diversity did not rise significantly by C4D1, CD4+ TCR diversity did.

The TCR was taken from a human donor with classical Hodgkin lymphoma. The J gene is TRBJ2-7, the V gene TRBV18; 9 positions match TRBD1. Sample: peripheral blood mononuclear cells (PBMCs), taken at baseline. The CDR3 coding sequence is TGTGCCAGCTCCCCCACCGGACAGGGGACCTACGAGCAGTACTTC. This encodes CASSPTGQGTYEQYF.